The rows below give T cell receptor beta chains drawn from one sample of a study of PD-1 blockade in classical Hodgkin lymphoma. The repertoire was sequenced with immunoSEQ multiplex PCR; TCRdb's copy has only in-frame clones and lacks some. The sample includes over 90,000 clones, 89% of them seen just once. The starting material was peripheral blood mononuclear cells (PBMCs), obtained before the second cycle of nivolumab. These receptors were taken from a human donor with classical Hodgkin lymphoma. The CDR3 runs from the conserved cysteine through the conserved F or W. Fields, in order: clone size, J gene, D gene, V gene, CDR3 DNA, CDR3 protein. The D gene is left open where the match is weak. Some rows mark clone size as missing; the rest say once, few, many or name a class of expanded clone.

. TRBJ1-1 . TRBV27 TGTGCCAGCAGTTTATCCCTGAACACTGAAGCTTTCTTT CASSLSLNTEAFF
. TRBJ2-7 TRBD2 TRBV2 TGTGCCAGCACAGCGGGGGAAGGCTACGAGCAGTACTTC CASTAGEGYEQYF
. TRBJ1-6 TRBD1 TRBV12-5 TGTGCTAGTGGTTTGGGGGACAGTAATTCACCCCTCCACTTT CASGLGDSNSPLHF
. TRBJ2-5 TRBD2 TRBV7-8 TGTGCCAGCAGCTCGCTGACTAGCGGGGGTCTGGAGACCCAGTACTTC CASSSLTSGGLETQYF
. TRBJ2-7 TRBD1 TRBV5-1 TGCGCCAGCAGCCTGGACAGGGAACAGTTTCCCCTCCCCATTTGGGAGCAGTACTTC CASSLDREQFPLPIWEQYF
. TRBJ1-2 . TRBV6-6 TGTGCCAGCAGACACTCGGGGGACTATGGCTACACCTTC CASRHSGDYGYTF
. TRBJ2-1 TRBD1 TRBV11-2 TGTGCCAGCAGCTTGAGACAGGGTGGCTACAATGAGCAGTTCTTC CASSLRQGGYNEQFF
. TRBJ2-7 TRBD2 TRBV28 TGTGCCAGCAGTTTATTGGTCATTGGTGAGGGCTCCCTAGCGGCTGGGGACTACGAGCAGTACTTC CASSLLVIGEGSLAAGDYEQYF
. TRBJ2-7 TRBD2 TRBV27 TGTGCCAGCAGCCAAGCGGGACCCTACGAGCAGTACTTC CASSQAGPYEQYF
. TRBJ1-2 . TRBV27 TGTGCCAGCAGCCCCTCGGGGGCCCACTCTGGCTACACCTTC CASSPSGAHSGYTF
. TRBJ2-3 . TRBV6-1 TGTGCCAGCAGAGATTCCGGGACGCGCAGGGCGCAGTATTTT CASRDSGTRRAQYF
. TRBJ2-7 . TRBV2 TGTGCCAGCAGTTTACTGATCTACGAGCAGTACTTC CASSLLIYEQYF
once TRBJ2-7 . TRBV6-1 TGTGCCAGCGGGTCGGGGTACGAGCAGTACTTC CASGSGYEQYF
. TRBJ2-3 TRBD2 TRBV27 TGTGCCAGCAGTTTATCGTTAGCGGGGGGCACAGATACGCAGTATTTT CASSLSLAGGTDTQYF
once TRBJ2-2 . TRBV6-1 TGTGCCAGCAGTGAAGATAGGGTCCCGACCGGGGAGCTGTTTTTT CASSEDRVPTGELFF
. TRBJ2-3 . TRBV7-8 TGTGCCAGCAGCTTAAAAGTAGAAGGGTACTTCAGCACAGATACGCAGTATTTT CASSLKVEGYFSTDTQYF
. TRBJ1-3 . TRBV29-1 TGCAGCGTTGCAGAGGGGGCTGGAAACACCATATATTTT CSVAEGAGNTIYF
. TRBJ2-1 . TRBV7-6 TGTGCCAGCAGCTTAGCGCACGGGGCGAGGGATGAGCAGTTCTTC CASSLAHGARDEQFF
. TRBJ1-3 TRBD1 TRBV6-1 TGTGCCAGCAGGGGACAGGGGGCCGGAAACACCATATATTTT CASRGQGAGNTIYF
. TRBJ2-5 . TRBV4-1 TGCGCCAGCAGCCAAGTGCACCTGACACCGACAGCGGAGACCCAGTACTTC CASSQVHLTPTAETQYF
. TRBJ2-3 TRBD2 TRBV5-6 TGTGCCAGCAGCCACTGGGCTAGCGGGGTTACAGATACGCAGTATTTT CASSHWASGVTDTQYF
once TRBJ2-3 TRBD2 TRBV7-9 TGTGCCAGCAGCGCCGGGACTAGCGGCACAGATACGCAGTATTTT CASSAGTSGTDTQYF
. TRBJ2-5 TRBD2 TRBV28 TGTGCCAGCAGAAGACTAGCGGCAAAGACCCAGTACTTC CASRRLAAKTQYF
. TRBJ2-5 TRBD2 TRBV5-1 TGCGCCAGCAGCTTGATCGCGGGGGACCTCCAAGAGACCCAGTACTTC CASSLIAGDLQETQYF
. TRBJ1-4 TRBD1 TRBV15 TGTGCCACCAGCAGAGAAAGGACAGGGGGGAATGAAAAACTGTTTTTT CATSRERTGGNEKLFF
. TRBJ2-1 . TRBV20-1 TGCAGTGCTAGATTGGATGAGCAGTTCTTC CSARLDEQFF
. TRBJ1-1 . TRBV28 TGTGCCAGGGGTCGAGCTTTCTTT CARGRAFF
. TRBJ1-4 . TRBV6-1 TGTGCCAGTGGGGTTCAGGGAGGGCCGGGGGAAAAACTGTTTTTT CASGVQGGPGEKLFF
. TRBJ2-4 TRBD1 TRBV11-2 TGTGCCAGCAAAAGGACAGGGGTCATTCAGTACTTC CASKRTGVIQYF
. TRBJ2-1 TRBD1 TRBV7-3 TGTGCCAGCAGCTTTGGGACAGGGATCCACAATGAGCAGTTCTTC CASSFGTGIHNEQFF
. TRBJ2-2 TRBD2 TRBV5-3 TGTGCCAGAAGCGTCGTAGCGGGGGCGAACACCGGGGAGCTGTTTTTT CARSVVAGANTGELFF
. TRBJ2-3 TRBD2 TRBV29-1 TGCAGCGTGGGACTAGCGGGAGGGCCAACAGATACGCAGTATTTT CSVGLAGGPTDTQYF
. TRBJ2-7 . TRBV27 TGTGCCAGCAGCGTAGGAAGGGGCTACGAGCAGTACTTC CASSVGRGYEQYF
once TRBJ1-2 . TRBV2 TGTGCCAGCAGTGAATTGGGGGCGCGGGGCTACACCTTC CASSELGARGYTF
. TRBJ2-1 TRBD2 TRBV18 TGTGCCAGCACGCTGACTAGCGGGGGGGCGGATGAGCAGTTCTTC CASTLTSGGADEQFF
. TRBJ2-7 . TRBV28 TGTGCCAGCAGTCCCCAGGACGGATCCACCTACGAGCAGTACTTC CASSPQDGSTYEQYF
. TRBJ2-2 . TRBV7-9 TGTGCCGGCCCAATTGGGTCGGATAACACCGGGGAGCTGTTTTTT CAGPIGSDNTGELFF
. TRBJ2-7 . TRBV30 TGTGCCTGGAGTGTAGGGGTACGGGAACAGTACTTC CAWSVGVREQYF
once TRBJ2-2 TRBD1 TRBV27 TGTGCCAGCAGTCTGACAGGGCTCGGCACCGGGGAGCTGTTTTTT CASSLTGLGTGELFF
few TRBJ1-2 TRBD1 TRBV5-5 TGTGCCAGCAGCTACACGGGACAGGGGCTTGATGGCTACACCTTC CASSYTGQGLDGYTF
. TRBJ2-1 . TRBV6-6 TGTGCCAGCAGTTACTCTCAGGGTCCCTCCTACAATGAGCAGTTCTTC CASSYSQGPSYNEQFF
few TRBJ2-3 TRBD2 TRBV19 TGTGCCAGTAGTACCTACGAGGGCGGGAGGGCCCGCACAGATACGCAGTATTTT CASSTYEGGRARTDTQYF
. TRBJ2-1 TRBD1 TRBV5-1 TGCGCCAGCAGGCCGCGTGAGGCGGGACAGGGGTACAATGAGCAGTTCTTC CASRPREAGQGYNEQFF
. TRBJ1-2 TRBD1 TRBV5-1 TGCGCCAGCAGCGTGGCGGACAGGGTGGGCTATGGCTACACCTTC CASSVADRVGYGYTF
. TRBJ2-3 . TRBV18 TGTGCCAGCTCACCATTAGTTACAGATAGCGCAGATACGCAGTATTTT CASSPLVTDSADTQYF
. TRBJ2-7 TRBD2 TRBV18 TGTGCCAGCTCACCAACGGGGGGGAGCTCCTACGAGCAGTACTTC CASSPTGGSSYEQYF
. TRBJ2-5 . TRBV5-6 TGTGCCAGCAGCTACCGGCCCTACCAAGAGACCCAGTACTTC CASSYRPYQETQYF
. TRBJ1-2 TRBD1 TRBV6-1 TGTGCCAGCAGAGACAGGGGGAGGGGTGGCTACACCTTC CASRDRGRGGYTF
. TRBJ2-7 TRBD2 TRBV7-8 TGTGCCAGCAGCTTCAGTGATCCGGGACTAGCGGGAGGGCCTTTCTCCTACGAGCAGTACTTC CASSFSDPGLAGGPFSYEQYF
. TRBJ1-1 . TRBV28 TGTGCCAGCACCTACACCGATGACACTGAAGCTTTCTTT CASTYTDDTEAFF
. TRBJ1-5 . TRBV13 TGTGCCAGCAGCTTATTGGGTCAGCCCCAGCATTTT CASSLLGQPQHF
. TRBJ1-5 . TRBV27 TGTGCCAGCAGTTTGCAGGTCGGCAATCAGCCCCAGCATTTT CASSLQVGNQPQHF